In this sample, the clone carrying this T cell receptor beta chain turned up a few times. The V end was cut by 6 bases, the J end by 7 bases, with 20 bases between. The CDR3 covers 15 residues. Germline CDR1 MNHNY, CDR2 SVGAGI (reference sequence). This sample was taken from a study of T-cell memory formation after mild COVID-19. TCRdb used MiXCR to reprocess the 5' RACE reads, holding one entry per CDR3 protein. This repertoire shows some 15,000 distinct CDR3 sequences, approximately 19% found once; its top ten account for 49%. The chain carries TRBV6-6 and TRBJ2-3, with D possibly TRBD2 on 6 matching bases. This clonotype originated in an adult woman who had mild COVID-19 (a few samples of this study predate the infection). Cell type and time point are not known. The sequenced sample was PBMCs or a T cell subset sorted from them (not recorded which). The CDR3 DNA sequence: TGTGCCAGCAGCCCGGGACTCCCGGGGCGGTATACGCAGTATTTT. This encodes CASSPGLPGRYTQYF.